The rows below give T cell receptor beta chains drawn from one sample of a study of blood T cell repertoires in COVID-19. The table came from immunoSEQ multiplex PCR; TCRdb's copy has only in-frame clones and leaves some out. The table lists about 35,000 clones, about 91% of them singletons. The sample comprised peripheral blood. The receptors originated from a woman in her 70s with active COVID-19. Both conserved end residues are part of each CDR3. The D gene is left open where the match is weak. The size entry is marked missing in some rows and otherwise reads once, few, many or a size class.

v_call,d_call,j_call,clone_size,cdr3_aa,cdr3_nt
TRBV11-2,TRBD1,TRBJ2-7,.,CASSLGWTGFYEQYF,TGTGCCAGCAGCTTAGGGTGGACAGGGTTCTACGAGCAGTACTTC
TRBV7-3,.,TRBJ2-3,once,CASSLAGITDTQYF,TGTGCCAGCAGCTTAGCGGGGATCACAGATACGCAGTATTTT
TRBV1,.,TRBJ1-5,.,CTKQPVDSRDQPQHF,TGCACCAAACAACCCGTGGACAGTCGGGATCAGCCCCAGCATTTT
TRBV18,TRBD1,TRBJ1-1,.,CASSPSVYRGGNTEAFF,TGTGCCAGCTCACCGTCAGTCTACAGGGGAGGGAACACTGAAGCTTTCTTT
TRBV2,.,TRBJ2-7,.,CASSEPIPGHQYF,TGTGCCAGCAGTGAACCGATACCTGGACACCAGTACTTC
TRBV4-1,.,TRBJ2-2,.,CASSQGTSNTGELFF,TGCGCCAGCAGCCAAGGGACATCCAACACCGGGGAGCTGTTTTTT
TRBV14,TRBD1,TRBJ1-6,.,CASSQQTGGNSPLHF,TGTGCCAGCAGCCAACAGACAGGGGGGAATTCACCCCTCCACTTT
TRBV5-1,TRBD1,TRBJ2-7,.,CASSADRGPMYEQYF,TGCGCCAGCAGCGCCGACAGGGGGCCAATGTACGAGCAGTACTTC
TRBV7-9,.,TRBJ1-3,.,CASRIGSGNTIYF,TGTGCCAGCAGGATCGGGTCTGGAAACACCATATATTTT
TRBV7-8,.,TRBJ2-1,.,CASSQTPAGIYNEQFF,TGTGCCAGCAGCCAAACGCCCGCGGGGATATACAATGAGCAGTTCTTC
TRBV2,TRBD2,TRBJ2-7,.,CASRSGGWYF,TGTGCCAGCAGAAGCGGGGGTTGGTACTTC
TRBV7-8,TRBD1,TRBJ1-5,.,CASSDRVGNQPQHF,TGTGCCAGCAGCGACAGGGTTGGCAATCAGCCCCAGCATTTT
TRBV5-1,.,TRBJ1-3,.,CASSVGTPGNTIYF,TGCGCCAGCAGCGTGGGGACACCTGGAAACACCATATATTTT
TRBV7-9,TRBD1,TRBJ1-1,few,CASSLGQGVGNTEAFF,TGTGCCAGCAGCTTAGGACAGGGAGTCGGCAATACTGAAGCTTTCTTT
TRBV12-5,TRBD1,TRBJ2-1,.,CASAMQGAYNEQFF,TGTGCTAGTGCGATGCAGGGGGCCTACAATGAGCAGTTCTTC
TRBV5-4,.,TRBJ1-1,.,CASTEGRNTEAFF,TGTGCCAGCACCGAAGGGAGAAACACTGAAGCTTTCTTT
TRBV28,TRBD1,TRBJ1-4,.,CASSQTGQTVEKLFF,TGTGCCAGCAGTCAGACAGGGCAAACGGTGGAAAAACTGTTTTTT
TRBV2,TRBD1,TRBJ2-3,.,CASSEQGARDGDTQYF,TGTGCCAGCAGCGAGCAGGGGGCCCGGGACGGAGATACGCAGTATTTT
TRBV23-1,TRBD2,TRBJ2-3,.,CASSLPAGGLTDTQYF,TGCGCCAGCAGTCTTCCCGCGGGGGGGCTTACAGATACGCAGTATTTT
TRBV5-1,TRBD1,TRBJ2-3,.,CASSDAQGATDTQYF,TGCGCCAGCAGCGACGCACAGGGGGCCACAGATACGCAGTATTTT
TRBV11-2,.,TRBJ2-1,.,CASSSSSLFSYNEQFF,TGTGCCAGCAGCTCCTCGTCCTTGTTTTCCTACAATGAGCAGTTCTTC
TRBV7-9,.,TRBJ1-2,few,CASGRKYTKFYGYTF,TGTGCCAGCGGTCGAAAGTACACGAAGTTCTATGGCTACACCTTC
TRBV5-1,TRBD2,TRBJ2-3,once,CASSLSGGGGTDTQYF,TGCGCCAGCAGCTTGAGTGGCGGGGGGGGCACAGATACGCAGTATTTT
TRBV5-1,TRBD1,TRBJ2-6,.,CASSPGQGAPGANVLTF,TGCGCCAGCAGTCCGGGACAGGGGGCGCCTGGGGCCAACGTCCTGACTTTC
TRBV6-5,TRBD1,TRBJ1-1,.,CASRRTGMNTEAFF,TGTGCCAGCAGAAGGACAGGGATGAACACTGAAGCTTTCTTT
TRBV3-1/TRBV3-2,.,TRBJ2-3,.,CASSARGGTSTDTQYF,TGTGCCAGCAGCGCGAGGGGCGGGACTAGCACAGATACGCAGTATTTT
TRBV5-6,TRBD1,TRBJ2-7,.,CASSFPGQGTYGQYF,TGTGCCAGCAGCTTTCCGGGACAGGGGACCTACGGGCAGTACTTC
TRBV5-5,TRBD1,TRBJ1-5,.,CASGQGVSQPQHF,TGTGCCAGCGGACAGGGGGTAAGTCAGCCCCAGCATTTT
TRBV7-3,TRBD1,TRBJ2-1,.,CASSPGTGGNNEQFF,TGTGCCAGCAGCCCCGGGACAGGGGGAAACAATGAGCAGTTCTTC